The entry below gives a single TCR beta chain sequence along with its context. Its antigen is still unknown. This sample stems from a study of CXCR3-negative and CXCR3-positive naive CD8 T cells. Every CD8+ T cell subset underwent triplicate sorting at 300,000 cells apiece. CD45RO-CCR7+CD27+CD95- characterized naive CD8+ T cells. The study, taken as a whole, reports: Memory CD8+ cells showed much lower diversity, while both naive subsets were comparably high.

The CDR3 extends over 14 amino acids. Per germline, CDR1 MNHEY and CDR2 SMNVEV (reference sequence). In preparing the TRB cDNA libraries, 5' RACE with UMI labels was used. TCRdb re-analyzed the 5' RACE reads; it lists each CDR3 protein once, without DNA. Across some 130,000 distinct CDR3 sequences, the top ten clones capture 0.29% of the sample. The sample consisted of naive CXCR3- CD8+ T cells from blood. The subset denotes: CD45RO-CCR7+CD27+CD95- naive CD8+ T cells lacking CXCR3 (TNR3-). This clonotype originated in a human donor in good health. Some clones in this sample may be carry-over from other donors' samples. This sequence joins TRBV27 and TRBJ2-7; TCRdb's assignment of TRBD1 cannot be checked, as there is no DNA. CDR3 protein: CASSFGQGNHEQYF.